These T cell receptor beta chains were read from a single sample in a study of technical replicates of blood from a few donors. The repertoire was sequenced with immunoSEQ multiplex PCR; TCRdb's copy has only in-frame clones and lacks some. The sample includes roughly 79,000 clones, 96% of them seen just once. Material: T cells isolated from PBMCs. These receptors were obtained from a human donor in good health. Both conserved end residues are trimmed from each CDR3. Fields, in order: J gene, V gene, CDR3 protein.

j_call: TRBJ1-1; v_call: TRBV28; cdr3_aa: ASSPSFTNEAF
j_call: TRBJ2-5; v_call: TRBV9; cdr3_aa: ANSVYGAETQY
j_call: TRBJ1-1; v_call: TRBV28; cdr3_aa: ASSLQGWNTEAF
j_call: TRBJ1-3; v_call: TRBV25-1; cdr3_aa: ASSLAGKGNTIY
j_call: TRBJ2-5; v_call: TRBV4-1; cdr3_aa: ASSTNSGLETQY
j_call: TRBJ1-1; v_call: TRBV19; cdr3_aa: ASSDRTETPNTEAF
j_call: TRBJ2-3; v_call: TRBV7-2; cdr3_aa: ASTGDGGTDTQY
j_call: TRBJ2-1; v_call: TRBV2; cdr3_aa: ASSFMIRLAGDDNEQF
j_call: TRBJ1-5; v_call: TRBV6-1; cdr3_aa: ASSEQVSNQPQH
j_call: TRBJ2-5; v_call: TRBV30; cdr3_aa: AWSVLAGETQY
j_call: TRBJ2-7; v_call: TRBV5-6; cdr3_aa: ASSLVFSGRESEQY
j_call: TRBJ1-1; v_call: TRBV2; cdr3_aa: ATEDRVNTEAF
j_call: TRBJ2-1; v_call: TRBV29-1; cdr3_aa: SVSPGSLGGIEQF
j_call: TRBJ2-1; v_call: TRBV5-1; cdr3_aa: ASSWFPSGNEQF
j_call: TRBJ2-6; v_call: TRBV27; cdr3_aa: ASIGVSRESGANVLT
j_call: TRBJ1-1; v_call: TRBV5-1; cdr3_aa: ASSFLGRETEAF
j_call: TRBJ1-5; v_call: TRBV9; cdr3_aa: ASSPGTGTKGSNQPQH
j_call: TRBJ1-2; v_call: TRBV18; cdr3_aa: ASSPLGDRAYGYT
j_call: TRBJ2-7; v_call: TRBV2; cdr3_aa: ASSVLEGLTFYEQY
j_call: TRBJ1-2; v_call: TRBV11-2; cdr3_aa: ASSLDQVPVSEGYT
j_call: TRBJ1-1; v_call: TRBV30; cdr3_aa: AWSVHLNTEAF
j_call: TRBJ1-2; v_call: TRBV6-5; cdr3_aa: ASSQGANYGYT
j_call: TRBJ1-5; v_call: TRBV27; cdr3_aa: ASSQTGTGNQPQH
j_call: TRBJ2-2; v_call: TRBV25-1; cdr3_aa: ASSGLNTGELF
j_call: TRBJ1-5; v_call: TRBV28; cdr3_aa: ASTPGFQPQH
j_call: TRBJ2-6; v_call: TRBV18; cdr3_aa: ASFGGSGANVLT
j_call: TRBJ1-2; v_call: TRBV4-2; cdr3_aa: ASSQDLTVLYGYT
j_call: TRBJ2-5; v_call: TRBV7-7; cdr3_aa: ASSLGSRASGRQETQY
j_call: TRBJ2-2; v_call: TRBV7-8; cdr3_aa: ASSPIGRVNTGELF
j_call: TRBJ2-5; v_call: TRBV5-1; cdr3_aa: ASSLAAAGGTETQY
j_call: TRBJ1-1; v_call: TRBV19; cdr3_aa: ASSAGVNTEAF
j_call: TRBJ1-4; v_call: TRBV14; cdr3_aa: ASSPGIANEKLF
j_call: TRBJ2-1; v_call: TRBV6-5; cdr3_aa: ASSSLAGVYEQF
j_call: TRBJ2-2; v_call: TRBV7-9; cdr3_aa: ASSLGTSGKRFTGELF
j_call: TRBJ2-5; v_call: TRBV28; cdr3_aa: ASSLAIAGGGETQY
j_call: TRBJ1-5; v_call: TRBV6-1; cdr3_aa: ASTLNVQPQH
j_call: TRBJ2-4; v_call: TRBV6-5; cdr3_aa: ATAPSEAGKNIQY
j_call: TRBJ2-1; v_call: TRBV4-3; cdr3_aa: ASSLNSNTYNEQF
j_call: TRBJ1-1; v_call: TRBV12-5; cdr3_aa: ASGLDRQVQLAF
j_call: TRBJ2-3; v_call: TRBV7-3; cdr3_aa: ASSRLAGTDTQY
j_call: TRBJ2-4; v_call: TRBV6-5; cdr3_aa: ASSYPGAGSKNIQY
j_call: TRBJ1-3; v_call: TRBV7-8; cdr3_aa: ASSLNPRGRTGNTIY
j_call: TRBJ2-1; v_call: TRBV7-2; cdr3_aa: ASSRWRTTDEQF
j_call: TRBJ2-1; v_call: TRBV2; cdr3_aa: ASTWNSGSSYNEQF
j_call: TRBJ2-7; v_call: TRBV6-5; cdr3_aa: ASSYGDRDYEQY
j_call: TRBJ2-1; v_call: TRBV15; cdr3_aa: ATSRADRVHSRPYNEQF
j_call: TRBJ1-2; v_call: TRBV28; cdr3_aa: ASSFRQRNYGYT
j_call: TRBJ2-1; v_call: TRBV6-1; cdr3_aa: ASSRQYNEQF
j_call: TRBJ1-1; v_call: TRBV30; cdr3_aa: AWRQGGSQDMNTEAF
j_call: TRBJ1-1; v_call: TRBV5-4; cdr3_aa: ASSSRQLPNTEAF
j_call: TRBJ2-5; v_call: TRBV7-3; cdr3_aa: ASSLTGGIPETQY
j_call: TRBJ1-2; v_call: TRBV7-8; cdr3_aa: ASSPRTGINYGYT